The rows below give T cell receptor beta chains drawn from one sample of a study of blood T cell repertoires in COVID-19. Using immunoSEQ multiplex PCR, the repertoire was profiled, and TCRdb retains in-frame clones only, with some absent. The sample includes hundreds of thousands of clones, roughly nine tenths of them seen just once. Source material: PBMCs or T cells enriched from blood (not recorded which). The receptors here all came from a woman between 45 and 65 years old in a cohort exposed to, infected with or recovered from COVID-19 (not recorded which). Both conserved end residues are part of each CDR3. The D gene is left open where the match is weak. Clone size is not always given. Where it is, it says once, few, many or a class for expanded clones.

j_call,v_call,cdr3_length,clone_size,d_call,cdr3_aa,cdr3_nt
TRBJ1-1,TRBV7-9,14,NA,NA,CASSLGGPGTEAFF,TGTGCCAGCAGCTTAGGGGGGCCCGGTACTGAAGCTTTCTTT
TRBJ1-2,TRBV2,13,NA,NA,CASSAGNRYGYTF,TGTGCCAGCAGCGCAGGGAATCGTTACGGCTACACCTTC
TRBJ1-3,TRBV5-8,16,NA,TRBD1,CASAVPGTGSRNTIYF,TGTGCCAGCGCAGTCCCCGGGACAGGGTCCAGAAACACCATATATTTT
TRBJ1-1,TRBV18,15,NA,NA,CASSTTSQMNTEAFF,TGTGCCAGCTCAACCACATCACAGATGAACACTGAAGCTTTCTTT
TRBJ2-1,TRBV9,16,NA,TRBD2,CASSPQLAGGYNEQFF,TGTGCCAGCAGCCCGCAACTAGCGGGGGGTTACAATGAGCAGTTCTTC
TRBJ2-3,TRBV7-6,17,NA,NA,CASSPTGRGEPTDTQYF,TGTGCCAGCAGCCCGACTGGGCGGGGAGAACCTACAGATACGCAGTATTTT
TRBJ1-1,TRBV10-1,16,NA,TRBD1,CASSDRTGDRSTEAFF,TGCGCCAGCAGTGACAGGACAGGGGACCGGAGCACTGAAGCTTTCTTT
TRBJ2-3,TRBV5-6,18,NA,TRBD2,CASSAGTSGGRVTDTQYF,TGTGCCAGCAGCGCGGGGACTAGCGGGGGCCGGGTCACAGATACGCAGTATTTT
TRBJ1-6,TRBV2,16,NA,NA,CASSEGRGLDNSPLHF,TGTGCCAGCAGTGAAGGGCGGGGCTTGGATAATTCACCCCTCCACTTT
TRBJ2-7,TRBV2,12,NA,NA,CASSPVEVQRYF,TGTGCCAGCAGCCCCGTGGAGGTCCAAAGGTACTTC
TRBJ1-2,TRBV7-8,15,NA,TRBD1,CASSPGTGRGSGYTF,TGTGCCAGCAGCCCCGGGACAGGGCGGGGGAGTGGCTACACCTTC
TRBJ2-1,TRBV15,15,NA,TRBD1,CATSMGTGAYNEQFF,TGTGCCACCAGCATGGGGACAGGGGCCTACAATGAGCAGTTCTTC
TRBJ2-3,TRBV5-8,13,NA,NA,CASGKQDPDTQYF,TGTGCCAGCGGCAAACAGGACCCAGATACGCAGTATTTT
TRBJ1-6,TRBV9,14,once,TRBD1,CASSVGQGVSPLHF,TGTGCCAGCAGCGTAGGACAGGGGGTTTCACCCCTCCACTTT
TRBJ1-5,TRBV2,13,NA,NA,CASKEDPGQPQHF,TGTGCCAGCAAAGAGGATCCGGGGCAGCCCCAGCATTTT
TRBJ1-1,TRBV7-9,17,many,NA,CASSFTSFRDSNTEAFF,TGTGCCAGCAGCTTCACAAGCTTCCGGGATTCAAACACTGAAGCTTTCTTT
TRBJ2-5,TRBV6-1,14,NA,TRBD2,CASSDRGGWETQYF,TGTGCCAGCAGTGACCGGGGGGGCTGGGAGACCCAGTACTTC
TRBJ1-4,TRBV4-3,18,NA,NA,CASSQGPGHFSTNEKLFF,TGCGCCAGCAGCCAAGGTCCGGGACACTTCTCAACTAATGAAAAACTGTTTTTT
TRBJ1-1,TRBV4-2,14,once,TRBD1,CASSHDRGNTEAFF,TGTGCCAGCAGCCACGACAGGGGGAACACTGAAGCTTTCTTT
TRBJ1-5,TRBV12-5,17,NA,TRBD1,CASGSAGTGGFNQPQHF,TGTGCTAGTGGTAGCGCCGGGACAGGGGGTTTCAATCAGCCCCAGCATTTT
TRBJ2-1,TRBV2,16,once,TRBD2,CASSEEGTSWLNEQFF,TGTGCCAGCAGTGAGGAAGGGACTAGCTGGTTGAATGAGCAGTTCTTC
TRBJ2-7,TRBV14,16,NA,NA,CASSPQRVTNSYEQYF,TGTGCCAGCAGCCCCCAGAGGGTGACTAACTCCTACGAGCAGTACTTC
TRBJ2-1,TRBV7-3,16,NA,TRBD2,CASSPMLSGGAEEQFF,TGTGCCAGCAGCCCCATGTTGAGCGGGGGGGCCGAAGAGCAGTTCTTC
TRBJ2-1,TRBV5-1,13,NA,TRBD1,CASQAQGANEQFF,TGCGCCAGCCAAGCTCAGGGGGCGAATGAGCAGTTCTTC
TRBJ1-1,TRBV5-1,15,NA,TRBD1,CASSFRTGPNTEAFF,TGCGCCAGCAGCTTTAGGACAGGGCCGAACACTGAAGCTTTCTTT
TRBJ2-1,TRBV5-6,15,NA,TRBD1,CASRWTGGSYNEQFF,TGTGCCAGCAGGTGGACAGGAGGCTCCTACAATGAGCAGTTCTTC
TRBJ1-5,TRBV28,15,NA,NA,CASSFVQGRLQPQHF,TGTGCCAGCAGTTTTGTCCAGGGTAGATTGCAGCCCCAGCATTTT
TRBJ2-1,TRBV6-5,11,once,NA,CASRLGVEQFF,TGTGCCAGCAGATTGGGCGTTGAGCAGTTCTTC
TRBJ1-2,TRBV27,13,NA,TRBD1,CASRSGTGEGYTF,TGTGCCAGCAGAAGTGGGACAGGGGAAGGCTACACCTTC
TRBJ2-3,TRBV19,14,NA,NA,CASSPTGTTDTQYF,TGTGCCAGTAGTCCCACAGGGACCACAGATACGCAGTATTTT
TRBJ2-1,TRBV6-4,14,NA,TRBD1,CASSEDRVSDEQFF,TGTGCCAGCAGTGAGGACAGGGTTTCGGATGAGCAGTTCTTC
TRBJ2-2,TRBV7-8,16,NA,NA,CASSRRGGANTGELFF,TGTGCCAGCAGCCGAAGGGGGGGGGCGAACACCGGGGAGCTGTTTTTT
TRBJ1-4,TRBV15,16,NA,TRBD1,CATSRFPGQGIEKLFF,TGTGCCACCAGCAGGTTTCCGGGACAGGGCATTGAAAAACTGTTTTTT
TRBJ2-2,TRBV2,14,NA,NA,CASSGQANTGELFF,TGTGCCAGCTCAGGGCAGGCCAACACCGGGGAGCTGTTTTTT
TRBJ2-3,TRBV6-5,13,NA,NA,CASNPRGTDTQYF,TGTGCCAGCAACCCACGGGGGACAGATACGCAGTATTTT
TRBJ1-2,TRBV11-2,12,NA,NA,CASSLEAYGYTF,TGTGCCAGCAGCTTAGAGGCCTATGGCTACACCTTC
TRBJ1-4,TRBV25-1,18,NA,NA,CASSESVLPGSTNEKLFF,TGTGCCAGCAGTGAATCGGTCTTACCCGGGTCAACTAATGAAAAACTGTTTTTT
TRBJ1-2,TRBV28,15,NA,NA,CASSLFQGGLLGYTF,TGTGCCAGCAGTTTATTCCAGGGAGGTTTGCTTGGCTACACCTTC
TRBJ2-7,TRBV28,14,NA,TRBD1,CATRTGLGSYEQYF,TGTGCCACCAGGACAGGGTTAGGTTCCTACGAGCAGTACTTC
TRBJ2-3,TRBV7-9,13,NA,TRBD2,CASSARGAQTQYF,TGTGCCAGCAGCGCGCGGGGGGCTCAGACGCAGTATTTT
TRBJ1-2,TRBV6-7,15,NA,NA,CASSLPGGSDYGYTF,TGTGCCAGCAGTCTGCCTGGGGGCTCCGACTATGGCTACACCTTC